These T cell receptor beta chains were read from a single sample in a study of blood T cell repertoires in COVID-19. Clones were sequenced by immunoSEQ multiplex PCR, and TCRdb holds only the in-frame ones, with some missing. Of about 250,000 clones listed, more than 75% are singletons. The sample comprised PBMCs or T cells enriched from blood (not recorded which). The receptors come from a man in his forties who had recovered from COVID-19. The CDR3 runs from the conserved cysteine through the conserved F or W. The D gene is left open where the match is weak. A row's size may be missing; if present it is once, few, many or a size class.

>TRBD1|NA|TRBJ1-4|TRBV27
CASSRDSREKLFF
TGTGCCAGCAGCCGGGACAGCCGCGAAAAACTGTTTTTT
>TRBD1|NA|TRBJ1-1|TRBV30
CAWKGTGRGRAFF
TGTGCCTGGAAGGGGACAGGGAGGGGGAGGGCTTTCTTT
>NA|few|TRBJ1-3|TRBV4-2
CASSQDFTESGNTIYF
TGTGCCAGCAGCCAAGATTTTACAGAGTCTGGAAACACCATATATTTT
>TRBD1|NA|TRBJ1-2|TRBV30
CAWSNQGAYGYTF
TGTGCCTGGAGTAACCAGGGGGCCTATGGCTACACCTTC
>TRBD1|NA|TRBJ1-1|TRBV19
CASSTMGQGVTEAFF
TGTGCCAGTAGTACTATGGGACAGGGGGTAACTGAAGCTTTCTTT
>TRBD2|NA|TRBJ2-7|TRBV7-8
CASSTRLAGVDEQYF
TGTGCCAGCAGCACTCGACTAGCGGGAGTAGACGAGCAGTACTTC
>TRBD2|NA|TRBJ2-7|TRBV27
CATGLVPAYEQYF
TGTGCCACCGGACTAGTTCCCGCCTACGAGCAGTACTTC
>TRBD2|NA|TRBJ2-2|TRBV5-1
CASSAGLAEATGELFF
TGCGCCAGCAGCGCCGGACTAGCGGAGGCCACCGGGGAGCTGTTTTTT
>TRBD2|NA|TRBJ2-7|TRBV6-1
CASSESGEKRTRGYEQYF
TGTGCCAGCAGTGAATCGGGGGAAAAAAGGACTAGGGGCTACGAGCAGTACTTC
>NA|once|TRBJ1-5|TRBV25-1
CASSEFGGLNQPQHF
TGTGCCAGCAGTGAATTCGGCGGGCTCAATCAGCCCCAGCATTTT